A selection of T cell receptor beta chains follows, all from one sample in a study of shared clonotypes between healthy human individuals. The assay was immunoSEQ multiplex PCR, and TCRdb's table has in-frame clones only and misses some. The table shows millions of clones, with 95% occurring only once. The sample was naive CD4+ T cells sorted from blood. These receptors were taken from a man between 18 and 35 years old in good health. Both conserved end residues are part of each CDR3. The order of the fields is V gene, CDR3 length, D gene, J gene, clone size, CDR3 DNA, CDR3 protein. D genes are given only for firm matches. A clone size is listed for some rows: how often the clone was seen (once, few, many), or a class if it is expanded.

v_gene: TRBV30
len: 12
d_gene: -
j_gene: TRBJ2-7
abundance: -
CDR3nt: TGTGCCTGGAGTCCAGAGCTCTACGAGCAGTACTTC
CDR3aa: CAWSPELYEQYF

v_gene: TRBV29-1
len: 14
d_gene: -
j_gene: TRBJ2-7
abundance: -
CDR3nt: TGCAGCGTCACTGCCACTTCCCTTCGCGGCGAGCAGTACTTC
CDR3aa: CSVTATSLRGEQYF

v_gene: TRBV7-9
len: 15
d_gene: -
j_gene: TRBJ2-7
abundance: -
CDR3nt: TGTGCCAGCAGCTCGGCCCGTGGTAGCGGTTACGAGCAGTACTTC
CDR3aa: CASSSARGSGYEQYF

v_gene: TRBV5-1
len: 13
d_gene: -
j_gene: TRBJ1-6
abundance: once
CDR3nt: TGCGCCAGCAGCTTGGCCAATAATTCACCCCTCCACTTT
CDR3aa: CASSLANNSPLHF

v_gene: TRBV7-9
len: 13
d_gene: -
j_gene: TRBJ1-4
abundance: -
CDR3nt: TGTGCCAGCAGCGAAGACGGCTTGGAAAAACTGTTTTTT
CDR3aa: CASSEDGLEKLFF

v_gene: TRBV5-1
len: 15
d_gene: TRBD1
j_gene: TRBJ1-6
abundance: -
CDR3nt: TGCGCCAGCAGCTCGAGGGACAGTCATAATTCACCCCTCCACTTT
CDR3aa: CASSSRDSHNSPLHF

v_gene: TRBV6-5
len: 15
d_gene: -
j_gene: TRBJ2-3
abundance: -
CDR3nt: TGTGCCAGCAGACCACAGGGTTCCGCCGGAGATACGCAGTATTTT
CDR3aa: CASRPQGSAGDTQYF

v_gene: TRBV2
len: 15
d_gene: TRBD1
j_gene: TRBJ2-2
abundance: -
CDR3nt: TGTGCCAGCAGTGTGGGACAGGGCAACACCGGGGAGCTGTTTTTT
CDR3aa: CASSVGQGNTGELFF

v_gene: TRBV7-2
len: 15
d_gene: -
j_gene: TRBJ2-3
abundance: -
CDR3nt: TGTGCCAGCAGCTTAACTCCGGGAGGCACAGATACGCAGTATTTT
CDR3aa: CASSLTPGGTDTQYF

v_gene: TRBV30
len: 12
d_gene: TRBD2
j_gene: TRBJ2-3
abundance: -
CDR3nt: TGTGCCGCCATTTGGGGGGGGGATACGCAGTATTTT
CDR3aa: CAAIWGGDTQYF

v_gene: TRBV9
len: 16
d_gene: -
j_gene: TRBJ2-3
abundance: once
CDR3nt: TGTGCCAGCAGCGCAGGACTACAACCACCCACAGATACGCAGTATTTT
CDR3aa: CASSAGLQPPTDTQYF

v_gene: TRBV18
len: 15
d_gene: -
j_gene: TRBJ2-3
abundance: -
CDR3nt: TGTGCCAGCTCACCGGCGACGACGAGCACAGATACGCAGTATTTT
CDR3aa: CASSPATTSTDTQYF

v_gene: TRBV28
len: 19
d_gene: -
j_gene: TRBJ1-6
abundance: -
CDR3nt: TGTGCCAGCAGCCCCCCCGTCGGGGGAAATCTCCGTCGTCGTTCACCCCTCCACTTT
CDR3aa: CASSPPVGGNLRRRSPLHF

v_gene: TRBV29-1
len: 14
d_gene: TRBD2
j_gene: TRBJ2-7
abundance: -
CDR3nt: TGCAGCGTTGGTACGGCGGGAGGGCCCTACGAGCAGTACTTC
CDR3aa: CSVGTAGGPYEQYF

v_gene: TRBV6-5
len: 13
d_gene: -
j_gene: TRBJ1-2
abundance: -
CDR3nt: TGTGCCAGCTACAGAAATACAGGATATGGCTACACCTTC
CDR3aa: CASYRNTGYGYTF

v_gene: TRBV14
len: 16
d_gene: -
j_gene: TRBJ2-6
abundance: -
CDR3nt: TGTGCCAGCAGCCAACAACTGATCTCTGGGGCCAACGTCCTGACTTTC
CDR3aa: CASSQQLISGANVLTF

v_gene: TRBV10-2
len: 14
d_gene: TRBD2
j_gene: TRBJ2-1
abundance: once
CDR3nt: TGCGCCAGCAAGCGGACTAGCGGGAGCAATGAGCAGTTCTTC
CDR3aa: CASKRTSGSNEQFF

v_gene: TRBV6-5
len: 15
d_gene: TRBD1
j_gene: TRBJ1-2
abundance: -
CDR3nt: TGTGCCAGCAGTCGTACAGGGGGCGGGAACTATGGCTACACCTTC
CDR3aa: CASSRTGGGNYGYTF

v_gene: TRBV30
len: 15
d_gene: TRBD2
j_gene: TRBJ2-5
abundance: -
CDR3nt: TGTGCCTGGAGTGTACGGGGAGGGGTCGAAGAGACCCAGTACTTC
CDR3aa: CAWSVRGGVEETQYF

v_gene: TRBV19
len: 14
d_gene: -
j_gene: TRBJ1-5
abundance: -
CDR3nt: TGTGCCAGTAGTATTCCGACGGGATCCCAGCCCCAGCATTTT
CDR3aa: CASSIPTGSQPQHF

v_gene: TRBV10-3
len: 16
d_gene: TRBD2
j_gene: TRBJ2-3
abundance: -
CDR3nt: TGTGCCATCAGTGAGACGAGCGGGGGAAGCACAGATACGCAGTATTTT
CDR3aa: CAISETSGGSTDTQYF

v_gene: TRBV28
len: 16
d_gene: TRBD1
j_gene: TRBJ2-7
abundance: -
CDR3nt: TGTGCCAGCAGTTTGGGCGTGGGACAGGGCCGCGGGGAGCAGTACTTC
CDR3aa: CASSLGVGQGRGEQYF

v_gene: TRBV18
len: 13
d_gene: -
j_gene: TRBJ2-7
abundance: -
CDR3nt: TGTGCCAGCTCACCTGACAGCCTTATGAAGCAGTACTTC
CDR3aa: CASSPDSLMKQYF

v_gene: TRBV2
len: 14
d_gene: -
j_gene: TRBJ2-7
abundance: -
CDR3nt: TGTGCCAGCAGCCCCTGGAGTACAACCTACGAGCAGTACTTC
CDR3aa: CASSPWSTTYEQYF

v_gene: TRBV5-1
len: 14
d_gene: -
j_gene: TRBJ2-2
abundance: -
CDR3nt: TGCGCCAGCAGCTTGGTTCCGAACACCGGGGAGCTGTTTTTT
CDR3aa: CASSLVPNTGELFF

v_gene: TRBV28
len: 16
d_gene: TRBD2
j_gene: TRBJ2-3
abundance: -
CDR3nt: TGTGCCAGCAGTTTAGGGGCTAGCGGGGAAGGGGATACGCAGTATTTT
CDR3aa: CASSLGASGEGDTQYF

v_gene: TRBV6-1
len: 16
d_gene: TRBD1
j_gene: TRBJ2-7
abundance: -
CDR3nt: TGTGCCAGCAGTGGGCATCCGGGACAGCCTTTTGACGAGCAGTACTTC
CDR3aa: CASSGHPGQPFDEQYF

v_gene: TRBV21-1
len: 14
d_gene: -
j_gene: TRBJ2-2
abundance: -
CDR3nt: TGTGCCAGCAGCAAATTGACAGACACCGGGGAGCTGTTTTTT
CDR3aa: CASSKLTDTGELFF

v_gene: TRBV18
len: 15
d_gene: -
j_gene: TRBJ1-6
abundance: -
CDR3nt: TGTGCCAGCTCGCGCGGCCGGGACCTAAATTCACCCCTCCACTTT
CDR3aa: CASSRGRDLNSPLHF

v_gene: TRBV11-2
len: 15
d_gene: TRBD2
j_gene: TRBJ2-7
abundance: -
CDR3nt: TGTGCCAGCAGCCTTGGGCGGGGGGCTCCCTACGAGCAGTACTTC
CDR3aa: CASSLGRGAPYEQYF

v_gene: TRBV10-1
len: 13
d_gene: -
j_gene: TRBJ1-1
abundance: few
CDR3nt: TGCGCCAGCAGTGATGGGGAGAACACTGAAGCTTTCTTT
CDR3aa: CASSDGENTEAFF

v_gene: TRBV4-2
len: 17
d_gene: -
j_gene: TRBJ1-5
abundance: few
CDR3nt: TGTGCCAGCAGCCAAGAGGTAGGGGCCGCCTCAAATCAGCCCCAGCATTTT
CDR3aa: CASSQEVGAASNQPQHF

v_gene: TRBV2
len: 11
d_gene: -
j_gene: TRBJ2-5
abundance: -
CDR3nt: TGTGCCAGCAGTGCGGCAGAGACCCAGTACTTC
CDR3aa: CASSAAETQYF

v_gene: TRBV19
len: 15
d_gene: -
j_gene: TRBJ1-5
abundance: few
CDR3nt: TGTGCCAGTAGTACTACCCCGCTCCCAAATCAGCCCCAGCATTTT
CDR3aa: CASSTTPLPNQPQHF

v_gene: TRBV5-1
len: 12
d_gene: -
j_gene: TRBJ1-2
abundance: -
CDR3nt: TGCGCCAGCAGTCCCGGACAGTTGGGCTACACCTTC
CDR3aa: CASSPGQLGYTF

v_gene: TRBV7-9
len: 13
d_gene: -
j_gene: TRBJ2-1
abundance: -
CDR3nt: TGTGCCAGCAGCTTAGATTTTGACAATGAGCAGTTCTTC
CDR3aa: CASSLDFDNEQFF

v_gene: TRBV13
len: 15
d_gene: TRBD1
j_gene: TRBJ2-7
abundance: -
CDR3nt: TGTGCCAGCAGGCGTACAGGGGCGATGTCCTACGAGCAGTACTTC
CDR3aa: CASRRTGAMSYEQYF

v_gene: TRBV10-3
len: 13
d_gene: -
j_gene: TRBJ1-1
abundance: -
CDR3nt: TGTGCCATCAGTGAGGCAGGGAACACTGAAGCTTTCTTT
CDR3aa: CAISEAGNTEAFF

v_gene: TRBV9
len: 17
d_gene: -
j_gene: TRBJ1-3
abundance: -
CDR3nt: TGTGCCAGCAGCATAATCCCAGACGGGTACAATGGAAACACCATATATTTT
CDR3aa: CASSIIPDGYNGNTIYF

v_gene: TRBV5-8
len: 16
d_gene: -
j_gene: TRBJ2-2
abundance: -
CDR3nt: TGTGCCAGCAGCGACAGGTTGAGGGCTAACACCGGGGAGCTGTTTTTT
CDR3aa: CASSDRLRANTGELFF

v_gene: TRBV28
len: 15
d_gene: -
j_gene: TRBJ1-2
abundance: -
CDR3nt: TGTGCCAGCACCACGCGAGGGAAAGCTAACTATGGCTACACCTTC
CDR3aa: CASTTRGKANYGYTF

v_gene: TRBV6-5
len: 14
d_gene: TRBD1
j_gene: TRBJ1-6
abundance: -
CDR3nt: TGTGCCAGCAGCAGACAGGGTGGGAATTCACCCCTCCACTTT
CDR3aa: CASSRQGGNSPLHF